This record covers a single TCR beta chain. Only in-frame clones appear in the TCRdb table, and some are missing; sequencing was by immunoSEQ multiplex PCR. The sample carries 140,000 to 150,000 clones, roughly 84% recorded once. This specimen comes from a study of blood T cell repertoires in COVID-19. Trimming removed 6 bases from V and 3 bases from J; junction bases left unmatched: 6. Per germline, CDR1 LNHDA and CDR2 SQIVND (reference sequence). The CDR3 extends over 15 amino acids. The chain combines TRBV19 with TRBJ1-2; 11 bases map to TRBD1. The specimen was peripheral blood. This TCR came from a human donor in a cohort sampled during active COVID-19. As DNA, the CDR3 is TGTGCCAGTAGCTCTCCGGGACAGGGGGACTATGGCTACACCTTC. Protein sequence: CASSSPGQGDYGYTF. The full variable domain, rest sourced from reference TRBV19 and TRBJ1-2, is DGGITQSPKYLFRKEGQNVTLSCEQNLNHDAMYWYRQDPGQGLRLIYYSQIVNDFQKGDIAEGYSVSREKKESFPLTVTSAQKNPTAFYLCASSSPGQGDYGYTFGSGTRLTVV.